The clone carrying this T cell receptor beta chain was found many times. What it binds is unknown. The CDR3 regions of TCR beta were amplified from RNA transcripts. HTBI primers were the set used in a first-round RT-PCR of the TCR CDR3. In TCRdb, the multiplex PCR reads were re-called with MiXCR into one record per CDR3 protein. The sample shows around 350,000 distinct CDR3 sequences, around 16% of them seen only once. The sample comes from a study of T cells in Graves' hyperthyroidism and ophthalmopathy. Whole-study results and caveats: Most expanded thyroid clonotypes above 0.001 also appeared in blood.

The germline gives CDR1 MDHEN, CDR2 SYDVKM. This CDR3 is built from 17 residues. V lost 7 bases and J 8 bases, leaving 26 bases between the germline ends. First hyperthyroidism diagnosis is when the blood sample was obtained, before any ophthalmopathy symptoms. The sample comprised blood. This TCR was recovered from a woman between 18 and 30 years old with Graves' hyperthyroidism that later progressed to Graves' ophthalmopathy. The chain employs TRBV28 and TRBJ2-2; a possible D gene is TRBD2 (6 bases). The CDR3 sequence: CASNPPRGTPRGGELFF. The CDR3 DNA follows: TGTGCCAGCAACCCCCCACGCGGGACTCCACGGGGTGGGGAGCTGTTTTTT. Full variable domain (missing parts from reference TRBV28 and TRBJ2-2): DVKVTQSSRYLVKRTGEKVFLECVQDMDHENMFWYRQDPGLGLRLIYFSYDVKMKEKGDIPEGYSVSREKKERFSLILESASTNQTSMYLCASNPPRGTPRGGELFFGEGSRLTVL.